The clone carrying this TCR beta chain was seen ten or more times. A single record per CDR3 protein comes from TCRdb applying MiXCR to the 5' RACE reads. The data show 65,000 to 75,000 distinct CDR3 sequences, approximately 10% seen once. These data come from a study of early T cells in non-severe SARS-CoV-2 infection. V was shortened by 3 bases and J by 2 bases, with 13 bases between the two germline ends. The CDR3 consists of 16 residues. CDR1 is SEHNR, CDR2 FQNEAQ, per germline (reference sequence). The chain joins TRBV7-9 to TRBJ1-4, with D uncertain. Sample: whole blood. The receptor comes from an adult who was a healthcare worker with PCR-confirmed SARS-CoV-2 infection or an uninfected control (not recorded which). The CDR3 sequence is CASSLPSPSTNEKLFF. The CDR3 DNA follows: TGTGCCAGCAGCTTGCCTAGCCCCTCCACTAATGAAAAACTGTTTTTT.